A selection of T cell receptor beta chains follows, all from one sample in a study of cytomegalovirus exposure and HLA in healthy donors. Sequencing was performed with immunoSEQ multiplex PCR; in TCRdb, only in-frame clones are kept and a portion is missing. The sample spans 200,000 to 250,000 clones; the ten largest clones claim around 1.1%. Sequenced material: PBMCs. Receptor source: a girl aged 2 to 9 in good health and CMV-seropositive. Each CDR3 is given with its conserved first and last residue.

>TRBJ2-2|TRBV7-8
CASSRDLGTGGIGELFF
>.|TRBV7-9
CASSGGLAAYEQYF
>TRBJ1-1|TRBV6-5
CASMRAGGTEAFF
>TRBJ2-7|TRBV19
CASRPQGRKTYEQYF
>TRBJ2-1|TRBV7-2
CASSLVAGGRAQNEQFF
>TRBJ2-7|TRBV7-2
CASSPAGGRVGEQYF
>TRBJ2-2|TRBV9
CASSVSSSGRSEVTLTGELFF
>TRBJ2-5|TRBV6-1
CASSEGAAQEQYF
>TRBJ2-3|TRBV19
CASTPTSGRGTDTQYF
>TRBJ2-3|TRBV13
CASSLGLADTQYF
>TRBJ2-7|TRBV4-2
CASSQVGSGNLWFEQYF
>TRBJ2-7|TRBV23-1
CASSRYGLAGGSYEQYF
>TRBJ2-2|TRBV2
CASGAIRSNTGELFF
>TRBJ2-5|TRBV5-1
CASSLRLGGQETQYF
>TRBJ2-4|TRBV29-1
CSLTEGENIQYF
>TRBJ2-7|TRBV5-1
CASSWGLAGGPHEQYF
>TRBJ1-2|TRBV6-5
CASRSGQVGFDF
>TRBJ2-1|TRBV7-3
CASSPSAEYNEQFF
>TRBJ1-6|TRBV30
CAWRGTVSSYNSPLHF
>TRBJ2-2|TRBV7-6
CASSPPAGNTGELFF
>TRBJ2-7|TRBV10-2
CASSLELAGGSYEQYF
>TRBJ2-1|TRBV6-6
CASSSSGTSGRVKQFF
>TRBJ2-2|TRBV28
CASSSGQVATGELFF